This T cell receptor (beta chain) derives from a study of CD8 T cells in Susac syndrome. Trimming shortened V by 3 bases and J by 6 bases, and 18 bases separated the two germline ends. This CDR3 contains 16 residues. The germline V gene has CDR1 MNHEY and CDR2 SMNVEV (reference sequence). Random hexamers were used to reverse transcribe an amount of about 0.45 to 1 ug RNA. The immunoSEQ assay covered 54 Vbeta and 13 Jbeta segments for CDR3. TCRdb re-called the immunoSEQ multiplex PCR reads with MiXCR, one entry per CDR3 protein. The table lists a few hundred thousand distinct CDR3 sequences, about 94% of them singletons. Sequencing of TCR beta covered CD8+ and CD4+ T cells obtained from blood.

Sequenced input: CD4+ T cells from PBMCs. The clonotype originates from a human donor with multiple sclerosis. V usage is TRBV27 and J usage is TRBJ2-1, with D unresolved. This chain's CDR3 is CASSLNAGPPPNEQFF. The CDR3 region has the DNA TGTGCCAGCAGTTTGAACGCCGGACCCCCGCCCAATGAGCAGTTCTTC.